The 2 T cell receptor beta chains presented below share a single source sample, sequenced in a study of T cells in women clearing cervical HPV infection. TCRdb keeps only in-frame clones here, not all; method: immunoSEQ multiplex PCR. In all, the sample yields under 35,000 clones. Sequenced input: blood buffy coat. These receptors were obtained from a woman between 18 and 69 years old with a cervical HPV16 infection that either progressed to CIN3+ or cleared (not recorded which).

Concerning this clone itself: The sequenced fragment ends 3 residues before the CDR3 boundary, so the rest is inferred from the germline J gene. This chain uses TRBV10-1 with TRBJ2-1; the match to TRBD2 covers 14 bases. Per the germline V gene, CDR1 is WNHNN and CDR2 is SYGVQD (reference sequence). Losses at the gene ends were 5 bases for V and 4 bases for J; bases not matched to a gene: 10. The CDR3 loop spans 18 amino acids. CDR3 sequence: CASSQTSGRAVSYNEQFF. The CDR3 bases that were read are TGCGCCAGCAGTCAGACTAGCGGGAGGGCCGTTAGTTACAATGAG.

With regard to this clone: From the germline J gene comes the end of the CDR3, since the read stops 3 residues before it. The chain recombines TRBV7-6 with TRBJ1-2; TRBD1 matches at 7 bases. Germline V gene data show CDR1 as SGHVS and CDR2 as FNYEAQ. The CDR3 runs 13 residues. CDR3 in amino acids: CASSLPGQDGYTF. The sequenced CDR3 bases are TGTGCCAGCAGCTTACCCGGACAGGACGGC.